The 21 T cell receptor beta chains below all came from one sample that was sequenced in a study of T cell responses to AZD1222 COVID-19 vaccine. The protocol was immunoSEQ multiplex PCR, while the TCRdb copy is restricted to in-frame clones and leaves out a portion. In the table there are approximately 70,000 clones, 85% of which are singletons. The sequencing used peripheral blood, collected on day 0 of AZD1222 vaccination. These receptors originate from an adult in good health.

The V call is TRBV6-5, the J call TRBJ1-6; D unclear. The V end lost 0 bases, the J end lost 8 bases, and 11 bases lay between the germline ends. This CDR3 contains 15 residues. Looked up from germline, CDR1 is MNHEY and CDR2 is SVGAGI. CDR3 sequence reads: CASSYSIGEDSPLHF. CDR3 coding DNA: TGTGCCAGCAGTTACTCGATTGGCGAGGATTCACCCCTCCACTTT.

This clone was seen more than once but under ten times. The CDR3 protein is CASTPPGRAEQYF. Written as DNA, the CDR3 is TGTGCCTCGACCCCCCCGGGGCGAGCCGAGCAGTACTTC. The rearrangement links TRBV13 to TRBJ2-7, with D tentatively TRBD1 or TRBD2 (5 bases each). Germline CDR1 PRHDT, CDR2 FYEKMQ (reference sequence). CDR3 length: 13 residues. V was cut by 11 bases and J by 6 bases, with 20 bases left in between.

V gene TRBV6-5 combines with J gene TRBJ2-1; 8 positions match TRBD2. V was pared by 2 bases and J by 4 bases, with 4 bases of the junction left unmatched. CDR3 length equals 15 residues. Germline values: CDR1 MNHEY, CDR2 SVGAGI. The CDR3 region is CASSYTSGLYNEQFF. CDR3 sequence (DNA): TGTGCCAGCAGTTACACTAGCGGCCTTTACAATGAGCAGTTCTTC.

The chain employs TRBV2 and TRBJ2-7, with D hard to call. The CDR3 is made up of 12 amino acids. Germline V gene sequence: CDR1 SNHLY, CDR2 FYNNEI. The V gene lost 5 bases and the J gene lost 4 bases, with 9 bases spanning the gap. CDR3 nucleotide sequence: TGTGCCAGCAGTTTTACTCCTTACGAGCAGTACTTC. Protein sequence: CASSFTPYEQYF. Full variable domain (rest looked up from reference TRBV2 and TRBJ2-7): EPEVTQTPSHQVTQMGQEVILRCVPISNHLYFYWYRQILGQKVEFLVSFYNNEISEKSEIFDDQFSVERPDGSNFTLKIRSTKLEDSAMYFCASSFTPYEQYFGPGTRLTVT.

As regards this clone: A much larger clone lies one base from this, so it may be a read error. The chain links TRBV4-2 to TRBJ1-1; tentative D call: TRBD1 (5 bases). The germline gives CDR1 LGHNA, CDR2 YNFKEQ. V lost 5 bases, J lost 10 bases, and 17 bases lay in between. The CDR3 sequence is 13 residues long. In DNA form, the CDR3 reads TGTGCCAGCAGCTTGGCTCAGGAGGGACTAGCTTTCTTT. Its protein product is CASSLAQEGLAFF.

This clone was observed a single time. The chain carries TRBV5-6 and TRBJ1-5; TRBD1 aligns across 8 bases. The V gene end was trimmed by 2 bases and the J gene end by 6 bases; junction bases not matched to a gene: 4. The CDR3 covers 14 residues. CDR1 and CDR2 from the germline V gene are SGHDT and YYEEEE. Here the CDR3 DNA reads TGTGCCAGCAGCTTCTCAGGGGGCGGTCAGCCCCAGCATTTT. This codes for CASSFSGGGQPQHF.

The genes are TRBV27 and TRBJ2-3, with 8 bases aligning to TRBD2. CDR1 is MNHEY, CDR2 SMNVEV, per germline (reference sequence). The CDR3 spans 15 residues. Losses at the gene ends were 6 bases for V and 0 bases for J; bases not matched to a gene: 5. This CDR3 is CASRRLASSTDTQYF. Here the CDR3 DNA reads TGTGCCAGCAGAAGACTAGCGTCTAGCACAGATACGCAGTATTTT.

The rearrangement uses TRBV27 and TRBJ1-2, with TRBD1 as a possible D gene (5 bases). The germline V gene has CDR1 MNHEY and CDR2 SMNVEV (reference sequence). The CDR3 covers 15 residues. The V end lost 3 bases, the J end lost 0 bases, and 11 bases lay between the germline ends. CDR3 nucleotides: TGTGCCAGCAGTTTTGGCTCGGGGGCTAACTATGGCTACACCTTC. Translation: CASSFGSGANYGYTF.

The chain combines TRBV6-6 with TRBJ2-1; 8 bases line up with TRBD2. This CDR3 is 16 amino acids long. Germline V gene data show CDR1 as MNHNY and CDR2 as SVGAGI (reference sequence). After removal of 0 bases from V and 4 bases from J, the junction contained 5 bases not matched to a gene. CDR3 loop: CASSYSISGAYNEQFF. CDR3 nucleotide sequence: TGTGCCAGCAGTTACTCTATTAGCGGGGCTTACAATGAGCAGTTCTTC.

This rearrangement joins TRBV4-2 to TRBJ2-1, with 7 bases aligning to TRBD2. Germline CDR1 reads LGHNA; CDR2 reads YNFKEQ. The CDR3 loop spans 18 amino acids. V dropped 0 bases and J dropped 6; count of bases not matched to a gene: 14. Written as DNA, the CDR3 is TGTGCCAGCAGCCAAGACGGTCAGGCCAGCGGGAAGCGCAATGAGCAGTTCTTC. It codes for CASSQDGQASGKRNEQFF.

The chain uses TRBV7-2 and TRBJ2-5; D ambiguous. Trimming removed 1 base from V and 6 bases from J, with 9 bases in between. Germline V gene lookup returns CDR1 SGHTA and CDR2 FQGNSA. The CDR3 runs 13 residues. The chain's CDR3 is CASSLGQLKTQYF. As DNA, the CDR3 is TGTGCCAGCAGCTTAGGACAATTGAAGACCCAGTACTTC.

The chain recombines TRBV10-3 with TRBJ2-7; 10 positions agree with TRBD1. V trimming: 4 bases; J trimming: 5 bases; junction bases outside the gene matches: 8. Looked up from germline, CDR1 is ENHRY and CDR2 is SYGVKD. The CDR3 spans 15 residues. This CDR3 reads CAISAPDRGLDEQYF. DNA of the CDR3: TGTGCCATCAGTGCGCCAGACAGGGGGCTTGACGAGCAGTACTTC.

The chain's CDR3 is CASRSVGGGQPQHF. The CDR3 coding sequence is TGTGCCAGCAGATCGGTGGGGGGCGGTCAGCCCCAGCATTTT. The chain recombines TRBV27 with TRBJ1-5; D is perhaps TRBD1 (6 bases). This CDR3 contains 14 residues. Trimming removed 6 bases at V and 6 bases at J, with 15 bases between. Germline lookup yields CDR1 MNHEY and CDR2 SMNVEV (reference sequence).

This chain connects TRBV6-4 to TRBJ1-2; possible D gene TRBD1, 5 bases. The V gene's germline CDR1 is MRHNA and CDR2 SNTAGT. This CDR3 spans 14 amino acids. Trimming took off 5 bases at V and 10 bases at J, with 20 bases between the two ends. This chain's CDR3 is CASSMEGRGSDYTF. In nucleotides, the CDR3 is TGTGCCAGCAGTATGGAGGGACGGGGATCCGACTACACCTTC.

The V and J genes are TRBV5-1 and TRBJ2-3; D is uncertain. CDR3 length equals 15 residues. Germline V gene lookup returns CDR1 SGHRS and CDR2 YFSETQ. V gave up 4 bases and J gave up 2 bases, with 14 bases separating them. DNA of the CDR3: TGCGCCAGCAGCGTCACTCCGGGTATCACAGATACGCAGTATTTT. This sequence encodes CASSVTPGITDTQYF.

This clone was seen a single time. The chain links TRBV9 to TRBJ1-4, with D possibly TRBD1 on 6 matching bases. The CDR3 spans 15 residues. CDR1 SGDLS and CDR2 YYNGEE come from the germline V gene. The ends were cut back, 0 bases at V and 5 bases at J, with 11 bases in the middle. The CDR3 spells CASSVEGGLNEKLFF. The CDR3 DNA reads as TGTGCCAGCAGCGTAGAGGGGGGATTAAATGAAAAACTGTTTTTT. Combining the CDR3 with reference TRBV9 and TRBJ1-4 gives the whole variable domain DSGVTQTPKHLITATGQRVTLRCSPRSGDLSVYWYQQSLDQGLQFLIQYYNGEERAKGNILERFSAQQFPDLHSELNLSSLELGDSALYFCASSVEGGLNEKLFFGSGTQLSVL.

This chain connects TRBV4-2 to TRBJ1-1; D is perhaps TRBD1 (6 bases). Trimming cost V 6 bases and J 11 bases, with 25 bases left between them. Per germline, CDR1 LGHNA and CDR2 YNFKEQ. The CDR3 loop spans 15 amino acids. CDR3 DNA: TGTGCCAGCAGATCAGACGGGGGCTCCGTCATGGGGGCTTTCTTT. Amino acid sequence: CASRSDGGSVMGAFF.

The chain is built from TRBV11-2 and TRBJ1-6; D is uncertain. The CDR3 runs 14 residues. V was clipped by 5 bases and J by 9 bases, with 14 bases between them. Germline values: CDR1 SGHAT, CDR2 FQNNGV. The CDR3 is CASSPRIFSSPLHF. As DNA, the CDR3 is TGTGCCAGCAGCCCACGAATATTCAGTTCACCCCTCCACTTT. Full variable domain (rest looked up from reference TRBV11-2 and TRBJ1-6): EAGVAQSPRYKIIEKRQSVAFWCNPISGHATLYWYQQILGQGPKLLIQFQNNGVVDDSQLPKDRFSAERLKGVDSTLKIQPAKLEDSAVYLCASSPRIFSSPLHFGNGTRLTVT.

The chain joins TRBV6-5 to TRBJ1-2; 7 bases are a match to TRBD1. The V gene end was trimmed by 8 bases and the J gene end by 1 base; junction bases not matched to a gene: 10. The CDR3 is 15 amino acids. Germline V gene lookup returns CDR1 MNHEY and CDR2 SVGAGI. The CDR3: CASGSPGQSNYGYTF. CDR3 in DNA: TGTGCCAGCGGATCACCGGGACAGAGTAACTATGGCTACACCTTC.

This chain joins TRBV11-3 and TRBJ2-7; D is perhaps TRBD1 (6 bases). The CDR3 extends over 14 amino acids. Germline V lookup: CDR1 SGHNT, CDR2 YENEEA. The V end lost 5 bases, the J end lost 6 bases, and 17 bases lay between the germline ends. The CDR3 DNA sequence: TGTGCCAGCAGCCCCGCAATTCAGGGGCTCGAGCAGTACTTC. It encodes CASSPAIQGLEQYF.

The chain has TRBV5-5 and TRBJ1-2, with 8 bases fitting TRBD1. CDR1 SGHKS and CDR2 YYEKEE come from the germline V gene (reference sequence). The junction had 6 bases not matched to a gene; V was cut back by 4 bases and J by 4 bases. The CDR3 has 14 residues. CDR3 in DNA: TGTGCCAGCAGCCGACAGGGGCCTTCCTATGGCTACACCTTC. Protein product: CASSRQGPSYGYTF.